A single sample is the source of the 26 T cell receptor beta chains below, sequenced in a study of blood T cells in healthy people across ages. Using a J-beta primer mix together with a sample-barcoded 5' primer, a second PCR was run for roughly 7 to 11 cycles. One entry per CDR3 protein results from TCRdb running MiXCR on the 5' RACE reads. Among over a million distinct CDR3 sequences listed, about 42% were seen once. The source material was blood. Every receptor here comes from a woman aged 18-35 years in good health.

The rearrangement joins TRBV29-1 to TRBJ1-2; 7 nucleotides match TRBD1. V was pared by 4 bases and J by 0 bases, with 17 bases of the junction left unmatched. This CDR3 contains 18 residues. Per germline, CDR1 SQVTM and CDR2 ANQGSEA. The CDR3 region has the DNA TGCAGCGTTGCGCACGCCCAAGGGGGCCGGAGGCCTAACTATGGCTACACCTTC. The encoded protein is CSVAHAQGGRRPNYGYTF.

The table lists this clonotype with a few counts. The chain has TRBV7-2 and TRBJ2-1; perhaps TRBD2 as D (5 bases). Germline V gives CDR1 SGHTA, CDR2 FQGNSA. V was cut by 0 bases and J by 7 bases, with 10 bases left in between. CDR3 length: 14 amino acids. The CDR3 bases are TGTGCCAGCAGCTTAGCTTCTCTAGCAAATGAGCAGTTCTTC. Translating gives CASSLASLANEQFF.

The rearrangement links TRBV7-9 to TRBJ2-1; D is possibly TRBD1 or TRBD2 (5 bases each). Germline loops: CDR1 SEHNR, CDR2 FQNEAQ (reference sequence). Trimming took off 3 bases at V and 3 bases at J, with 12 bases between the two ends. The CDR3 is 15 amino acids. The CDR3 bases are TGTGCCAGCAGCTTTTCCGGGACCAGCTACAATGAGCAGTTCTTC. It encodes CASSFSGTSYNEQFF.

To note about this clonotype: A much bigger clone sits one base away, suggesting this may be a read error. The chain uses TRBV4-1 and TRBJ2-3, with D maybe TRBD2 (5 bases). Per germline, CDR1 MGHRA and CDR2 YSYEKL. V was clipped by 0 bases and J by 4 bases, with 14 bases between them. This CDR3 spans 16 amino acids. CDR3 sequence reads: CASSQDEAGGADTQYF. Written as DNA, the CDR3 is TGCGCCAGCAGCCAAGACGAGGCGGGTGGCGCAGATACGCAGTATTTT.

V and J are TRBV7-9 and TRBJ2-7; D call uncertain. CDR1 SEHNR and CDR2 FQNEAQ come from the germline V gene (reference sequence). V lost 5 bases, J lost 2 bases, and 13 bases lay in between. The CDR3 is made up of 14 amino acids. Written as DNA, the CDR3 is TGTGCCAGCAGCGTAGGCCGAATCCCCTACGAGCAGTACTTC. It encodes CASSVGRIPYEQYF.

The chain recombines TRBV20-1 with TRBJ1-1, with D perhaps matching TRBD1 (5 bases). The CDR3 extends over 14 amino acids. V lost 5 bases and J lost 7, with 20 bases in between. The germline V gene has CDR1 DFQATT and CDR2 SNEGSKA (reference sequence). The CDR3 bases are TGCAGTGCTGAGCGAGGGAGGGGTACGAATGAAGCTTTCTTT. Encoded protein: CSAERGRGTNEAFF.

The CDR3 protein is CASSYDGLRYNEQFF. DNA of the CDR3: TGTGCCAGCAGTTACGACGGCCTGAGGTACAATGAGCAGTTCTTC. The chain recombines TRBV6-2 or TRBV6-3 with TRBJ2-1; D remains ambiguous. V was shortened by 2 bases and J by 4 bases, with 12 bases between the two germline ends. The CDR3 is 15 residues long. Germline V gene lookup returns CDR1 MNHEY and CDR2 SVGEGT.

This clonotype was observed a handful of times. CDR3 amino acids: CASSPLPGTANYGYTF. The CDR3 DNA sequence: TGTGCCAGCAGTCCACTACCCGGGACAGCTAACTATGGCTACACCTTC. V gene TRBV25-1 combines with J gene TRBJ1-2, with 7 bases lining up with TRBD1. V was pared by 5 bases and J by 0 bases, with 9 bases of the junction left unmatched. Germline V gives CDR1 MGHDK, CDR2 SYGVNS. The CDR3 sequence is 16 residues long.

In this sample, this clonotype turned up many times. The chain joins TRBV7-9 to TRBJ1-4; 9 nucleotides align to TRBD1. The length of the CDR3 is 14 residues. After removal of 7 bases from V and 5 bases from J, the junction contained 5 bases not matched to a gene. Looked up from germline, CDR1 is SEHNR and CDR2 is FQNEAQ (reference sequence). The CDR3 DNA reads as TGTGCCAGCACCCGGACAGGGGTGAATGAAAAACTGTTTTTT. Its translation is CASTRTGVNEKLFF.

This clonotype was counted only a few times. A single base separates this from a much larger clone, so it may be a read error. This chain links TRBV12-3 or TRBV12-4 with TRBJ2-5; TRBD2 aligns across 7 bases. The CDR3 runs to 15 residues. The V segment lost 3 bases and the J segment 11 bases; nucleotides outside the gene matches: 15. CDR3 DNA: TGTGCCAGCAGTTTTTTGAGAGCGGGGACCAATGAGCAGTACTTC. As protein: CASSFLRAGTNEQYF.

The rearrangement uses TRBV12-3 or TRBV12-4 and TRBJ2-7; TRBD1 agrees at 8 bases. Trimming removed 5 bases from V and 3 bases from J; junction bases left unmatched: 6. This CDR3 comprises 14 residues. The CDR3 loop reads CASSLRDRYYEQYF. The CDR3 DNA is TGTGCCAGCAGTCTGCGGGACAGGTACTACGAGCAGTACTTC.

V gene TRBV10-3 combines with J gene TRBJ2-6; 7 bases line up with TRBD2. From germline, CDR1 is ENHRY and CDR2 SYGVKD. The CDR3 covers 15 residues. The V gene end was trimmed by 7 bases and the J gene end by 1 base; junction bases not matched to a gene: 4. In nucleotides, the CDR3 is TGTGCCATCAAAGGGAGGGAGTCTGGGGCCAACGTCCTGACTTTC. Residues: CAIKGRESGANVLTF.

V is TRBV27 and J is TRBJ2-3, with D possibly matching TRBD1 (6 bases). The CDR3 consists of 16 residues. Trimming took 8 bases from V and 5 from J, leaving 23 bases between them. Germline CDR1 MNHEY, CDR2 SMNVEV (reference sequence). The CDR3 loop is CASWAWGQGHEDTQYF. CDR3 coding DNA: TGTGCCAGCTGGGCCTGGGGGCAGGGTCATGAAGATACGCAGTATTTT.

The table lists this clonotype with a few counts. The chain recombines TRBV27 with TRBJ1-2; D may be TRBD1 (6 bases). CDR1 and CDR2 (germline): MNHEY, SMNVEV (reference sequence). CDR3 length: 17 residues. Trimming cost V 5 bases and J 0 bases, with 19 bases left between them. The CDR3 DNA sequence: TGTGCCAGCAGTCGCGGACTCAGGGACACCCCTAACTATGGCTACACCTTC. Its protein product is CASSRGLRDTPNYGYTF.

This clonotype was detected only a few times. The chain uses TRBV7-2 and TRBJ1-2, with a possible D match to TRBD1 (6 bases). V was clipped by 3 bases and J by 4 bases, with 15 bases between them. This CDR3 comprises 15 residues. CDR1 SGHTA and CDR2 FQGNSA come from the germline V gene. This chain's CDR3 is CASSFHRTEGYGYTF. Written as DNA, the CDR3 is TGTGCCAGCAGCTTCCACCGGACAGAGGGCTATGGCTACACCTTC. The full variable domain, completed using reference TRBV7-2 and TRBJ1-2, is GAGVSQSPSNKVTEKGKDVELRCDPISGHTALYWYRQSLGQGLEFLIYFQGNSAPDKSGLPSDRFSAERTGGSVSTLTIQRTQQEDSAVYLCASSFHRTEGYGYTFGSGTRLTVV.

This clonotype turned up a few times. V gene TRBV5-1 combines with J gene TRBJ1-1; D perhaps matches TRBD1 (5 bases). The CDR3 loop spans 11 amino acids. Germline V gene data show CDR1 as SGHRS and CDR2 as YFSETQ. The V end was cut by 3 bases, the J end by 11 bases, with 11 bases between. The CDR3 protein is CASSSPRGAFF. The CDR3, as DNA: TGCGCCAGCAGCTCTCCGAGGGGCGCTTTCTTT.

V is TRBV5-1 and J is TRBJ2-1, with 9 positions matching TRBD2. This CDR3 has 14 amino acids. V lost 6 bases, J lost 4 bases, and 5 bases stayed unmatched. Germline V lookup: CDR1 SGHRS, CDR2 YFSETQ. CDR3 sequence: CASTAGGWYNEQFF. CDR3 DNA: TGCGCCAGCACGGCGGGAGGGTGGTACAATGAGCAGTTCTTC. Complete variable domain (other parts from reference TRBV5-1 and TRBJ2-1): KAGVTQTPRYLIKTRGQQVTLSCSPISGHRSVSWYQQTPGQGLQFLFEYFSETQRNKGNFPGRFSGRQFSNSRSEMNVSTLELGDSALYLCASTAGGWYNEQFFGPGTRLTVL.

This chain joins TRBV27 and TRBJ2-7, with D uncertain. Germline V gives CDR1 MNHEY, CDR2 SMNVEV (reference sequence). The CDR3 is 15 amino acids. V lost 0 bases and J 7 bases, leaving 16 bases between the germline ends. The CDR3 protein is CASSLSPLSPNEQYF. Written as DNA, the CDR3 is TGTGCCAGCAGTTTATCGCCCCTATCACCTAATGAGCAGTACTTC.

This chain joins TRBV7-2 and TRBJ1-2; D remains ambiguous. Per the germline V gene, CDR1 is SGHTA and CDR2 is FQGNSA. The CDR3 has 14 amino acids. Between the trimmed V and J ends, which lost 5 bases and 2 bases, there was a span of 12 bases. This chain's CDR3 is CASSVEERNYGYTF. DNA for the CDR3: TGTGCCAGCAGCGTAGAGGAAAGGAACTATGGCTACACCTTC.

The genes are TRBV4-2 and TRBJ2-7; D uncertain. CDR1 is LGHNA, CDR2 YNFKEQ, per germline. CDR3 length: 14 amino acids. V shed 1 base and J shed 3 bases, with 10 bases lying between them. The DNA of the CDR3 is TGTGCCAGCAGCCAAGGAGCCGGGCTCTACGAGCAGTACTTC. Encoded protein: CASSQGAGLYEQYF.

The chain joins TRBV2 to TRBJ2-1; 9 bases agree with TRBD2. This CDR3 has 14 residues. Germline assignment: CDR1 SNHLY and CDR2 FYNNEI. With 6 bases clipped from V and 6 bases from J, the junction kept 6 bases outside the gene matches. CDR3 amino acids: CASSSGGPFNEQFF. DNA for the CDR3: TGTGCCAGCAGCAGCGGGGGGCCCTTCAATGAGCAGTTCTTC.

This clonotype has just a few counts. The chain recombines TRBV4-1 with TRBJ1-1; possibly TRBD1 for D (5 bases). Germline CDR1 reads MGHRA; CDR2 reads YSYEKL. CDR3 size: 15 residues. V was trimmed by 0 bases and J by 1 base, leaving 9 bases between them. The CDR3 here is CASSQDPGTNTEAFF. In nucleotides, the CDR3 is TGCGCCAGCAGCCAAGATCCAGGGACGAACACTGAAGCTTTCTTT.

The count of this clonotype is one. One junction end disagrees with the germline gene, perhaps due to a read error. This chain joins TRBV4-3 and TRBJ2-2; TRBD2 matches at 9 bases. The germline V gene encodes CDR1 LGHNA and CDR2 YSLEER. The CDR3 is 18 residues long. The chain's CDR3 is CASSQDLAPSGEVGELFF. CDR3 nucleotide sequence: TGCGCCAGCAGCCAAGATTTGGCCCCTAGCGGGGAGGTCGGGGAGCTATTTTTT.

This clonotype was counted at least ten times. The V and J genes are TRBV29-1 and TRBJ2-3; a weak D match, TRBD2 (5 bases). The CDR3 sequence is 18 residues long. With 2 bases removed from V and 0 bases from J, the gap between germline ends came to 21 bases. The germline CDR1 and CDR2 sequences are SQVTM and ANQGSEA. CDR3 sequence (DNA): TGCAGCGTTGAACCGCCCCCATATGTGGCGGGTAGCACAGATACGCAGTATTTT. Its protein is CSVEPPPYVAGSTDTQYF.

V usage is TRBV7-2 and J usage is TRBJ2-1, with TRBD2 identical over 9 bases. Germline V gives CDR1 SGHTA, CDR2 FQGNSA. This CDR3 spans 14 amino acids. The V segment lost 4 bases and the J segment 8 bases; nucleotides outside the gene matches: 6. The CDR3 DNA follows: TGTGCCAGCAGCTCGGCTAGCGGGAAGGATGAGCAGTTCTTC. It codes for CASSSASGKDEQFF.

V gene TRBV4-3 combines with J gene TRBJ2-3; tentative D call: TRBD2 (5 bases). The CDR3 is made up of 16 amino acids. The germline gives CDR1 LGHNA, CDR2 YSLEER. The V end was cut by 0 bases, the J end by 1 base, with 11 bases between. CDR3 sequence: CASSQDGRAGTDTQYF. Here the CDR3 DNA reads TGCGCCAGCAGCCAAGACGGGCGGGCAGGCACAGATACGCAGTATTTT.